This T cell receptor beta chain was profiled in a study of T-cell reconstitution after alpha-beta-depleted transplantation in children. A word on this clonotype: Its target is unknown.

Trimming shortened V by 1 base and J by 3 bases, and 7 bases separated the two germline ends. CDR3 length: 15 amino acids. Germline lookup yields CDR1 LGHNA and CDR2 YNFKEQ. General study points: At the one-year point after transplant, T-cell counts and TCRbeta diversity were found to come mostly from T cells that had been newly produced.

Unique molecular identifiers were used to barcode this TCRbeta library. TCRdb itself ran the PCR reads through MiXCR, one entry per CDR3 protein. Counted here are 780,000 or so distinct CDR3 sequences, approximately 15% occurring once; the ten biggest clones make up approximately 5%. The sequence was collected from a male patient younger than 18 who had a stem cell transplant for acute lymphoblastic leukemia, so the T cells may come from the graft donor. V usage is TRBV4-2 and J usage is TRBJ2-6; D is ambiguous. Source: PBMCs, mostly from graft donor cells, taken 360 days after TCRalphabeta/CD19-depleted stem cell transplant. CDR3 in DNA: TGTGCCAGCAGCCAAGTTGGGTTTGGGGCCAACGTCCTGACTTTC. Amino acids: CASSQVGFGANVLTF.